Described below is a single T cell receptor beta chain sequence and its context. Its specific antigen is unknown. No clone much larger than this one lies a single base away; base qualities are absent. The data derive from a study of blood T cells in healthy people across ages (dated by TCRdb to between 2014 and 2017). Concerning the study at large: In model experiments, template switching captured roughly one uniquely barcoded TCR beta cDNA molecule for every two T cells. Four age groups were formed from the donors: young (average about 17 years), middle-aged (approximately 40), aged (under 70) and long-lived (less than 85). The study analyzed two additional independent replicas of 1 million unique cDNA reads from the same blood draw for two donors, one aged 18 to 30 and one aged 80 or older. Using deep sequencing normalized with unique cDNA molecular identifiers, the study measured how TCR beta repertoire diversity changes with age. To avoid experimental bias, donors of different ages were spread randomly across the sequencing lanes. What the research found in general, with its limitations: Since profiling was done on bulk unsorted PBMCs, naive and antigen-experienced compartments could not be conclusively compared. There was a strong correlation between observed TCR beta diversity and the percentage of naive T cells measured by flow cytometry. As age increased, observed TCR beta diversity per million T cells dropped in a roughly linear way, and a significant reduction was already evident by age roughly 36. Donor CMV infection status was unknown, potentially confounding age-related changes in expanded clonotypes. Estimates of total diversity based on one million sequenced T cells were regarded as lower bounds and as underestimates. The long-lived group showed more naive CD4+ T cells, fewer expanded clones and increased TCR diversity than the aged group, suggesting age selection.

Donors were a few dozen systemically healthy Caucasian individuals from Russia aged roughly 6 to 95 years. Each donor gave ten milliliters of peripheral blood, drawn into EDTA-treated Vacutainer tubes. Ficoll-Paque density-gradient centrifugation was used to isolate PBMCs, with at least 6 million per sample. Trizol reagent was used to extract total RNA from PBMCs, with at least 5.5 micrograms per sample. For every donor, an aliquot of PBMCs went through flow cytometry to measure the percentages of naive CD45RAhigh/CD27high T cells. The germline V gene provides CDR1 SGHTA and CDR2 FQGNSA. The CDR3 sequence holds 17 residues, the cysteine and phenylalanine included. Solely the CDR3 DNA is kept, with 51 bases framed from the first base. Trimming removed 1 base from V and 2 bases from J; the gene matches leave 1 base unexplained. Receptors were amplified or captured by 5' RACE. Sequenced using an Illumina HiSeq 2500. The second PCR ran for about 6 to 11 cycles and used a J-beta primer mix along with a sample-barcoded 5' primer. A unique molecular identifier was introduced onto each TCR beta cDNA molecule by a template-switch 5' adaptor carrying 12 random nucleotides. Each sample yielded at least 3 million CDR3-containing paired-end reads. First-strand cDNA was synthesized from all RNA with the Mint cDNA synthesis kit, primed by a TRBC-specific oligonucleotide. All cDNA was treated with uracil-DNA glycosylase and then went through a first 18-cycle PCR with the universal primers M1SS and BC2_uni_R. The authors' analysis ran thus. For normalization, 1 million high-quality reads, each with a distinct molecular identifier, were randomly selected from each sample. Instead of being binned into consensus sequences, reads that shared molecular identifiers were thrown out. CDR3 identification, clonotype clustering and error correction used MiTCR with a Q25 quality threshold and the strictest error-elimination algorithm. A nonparametric unseen species model using Euler transformation provided a lower-bound estimate of total TCR beta diversity. The public reads were run again by TCRdb, first through fastp at Q25 and then through MiXCR, and only productive beta chains were kept. Every entry covers one CDR3 protein and lists the most common genes and DNA from its rows. TCRdb, not the original authors, processed these V and J calls. This sample gives 710,000 or so distinct CDR3 sequences in total; approximately 29% of them show up just once. The ten largest clones represent just over 15% of the sample.

This clonotype originated in a woman at least 80 years old in good health. Donor details come from another sample of the same person, matched by shared clones. The chain is made from TRBV7-2 and TRBJ2-6, with TRBD2 identical over 11 junction bases. Sequences were obtained from blood. The CDR3 reads as follows: CASSLVAGGPGANVLTF. The DNA sequence is TGTGCCAGCAGCTTAGTAGCGGGGGGGCCTGGGGCCAACGTCCTGACTTTC.